This paragraph reports one T cell receptor (beta chain). Its antigen is not known. This sample was taken from a study of beta chain features in type 1 diabetes. Isolated RNA was reverse transcribed in full, so expressed TCRB transcripts were sequenced. This table comes from immunoSEQ multiplex PCR, and its TCRdb copy is limited to in-frame clones, with some not included. Found here are tens of thousands of clones, 45% to 50% of them singletons; the top ten hold 0.65% to 0.9%. Notes on the study in general: TCRB CDR3 length was moderately but significantly reduced in all four CD4+ subsets of Type 1 diabetes patients. Type 1 diabetes patients showed fewer insertions and more deletions at VDJ junctions. Any HLA-type effect on TCRB rearrangement remained unresolved here. High-TCR-expressing cells could be over-represented by cDNA sequencing.

Cells sorted by CD45RO/CCR7/CD25/CD127/CD95/CD27 comprised CD4+ naive, central memory, regulatory and stem cell-like memory cells. Germline CDR1 reads SGHVS; CDR2 reads FNYEAQ. The CDR3 covers 15 residues. V gave up 1 base and J gave up 2 bases, with 10 bases separating them. The sequencing sample was made of central memory CD4+ T cells from blood. The chain carries TRBV7-6 and TRBJ2-3; tentative D call: TRBD2 (5 bases). This TCR derives from a man aged 25 to 40 with type 1 diabetes. For the CDR3, the DNA is TGTGCCAGCAGCTTAGACGGGGTCGACACAGATACGCAGTATTTT. It yields the protein CASSLDGVDTDTQYF.